The following is a T cell receptor beta chain sequence with its context. Antigen unknown. Sequencing of DNA taken from cultured CD4+ T cells relied on the Oncomine TCR Beta short-read assay. It was from cultured CD4+ T cells that genomic DNA was extracted. TCRdb called the PCR reads again in MiXCR, with one record for every CDR3 protein. The sample carries 8,500 to 13,000 distinct CDR3 sequences, 64% recorded once. These data originate in a study of vaccination and CD4 T cells after COVID-19. Treatment denoted: roughly 11-day PBMC culture with coronavirus spike peptide pools or control peptides (ViraFEST assay). The TCR comes from a human donor who had recovered from COVID-19. Sample: CD4+ T cells from blood, cultured in vitro.

The CDR3 sequence: CASSLGDGQPQHF. The CDR3 DNA follows: TGTGCCAGCTCACTTGGTGACGGGCAGCCCCAGCATTTT. This sequence joins TRBV18 and TRBJ1-5; D is unresolved. Trimming removed 4 bases from V and 7 bases from J, with 11 bases in between. From germline, CDR1 is KGHSH and CDR2 LQKENI. CDR3 length equals 13 residues. Combining the CDR3 with reference TRBV18 and TRBJ1-5 gives the whole variable domain NAGVMQNPRHLVRRRGQEARLRCSPMKGHSHVYWYRQLPEEGLKFMVYLQKENIIDESGMPKERFSAEFPKEGPSILRIQQVVRGDSAAYFCASSLGDGQPQHFGDGTRLSIL.